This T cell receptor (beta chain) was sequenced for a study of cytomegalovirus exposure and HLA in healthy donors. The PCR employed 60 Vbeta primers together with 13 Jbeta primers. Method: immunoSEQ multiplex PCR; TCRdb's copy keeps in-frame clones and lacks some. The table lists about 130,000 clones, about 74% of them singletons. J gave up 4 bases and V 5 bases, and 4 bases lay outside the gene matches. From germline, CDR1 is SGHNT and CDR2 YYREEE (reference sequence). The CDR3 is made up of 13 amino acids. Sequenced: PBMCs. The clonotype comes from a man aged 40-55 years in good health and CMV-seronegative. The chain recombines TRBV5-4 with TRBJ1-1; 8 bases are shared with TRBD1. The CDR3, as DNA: TGTGCCAGCAGATTACAGGGGGTCACTGAAGCTTTCTTT. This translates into CASRLQGVTEAFF.